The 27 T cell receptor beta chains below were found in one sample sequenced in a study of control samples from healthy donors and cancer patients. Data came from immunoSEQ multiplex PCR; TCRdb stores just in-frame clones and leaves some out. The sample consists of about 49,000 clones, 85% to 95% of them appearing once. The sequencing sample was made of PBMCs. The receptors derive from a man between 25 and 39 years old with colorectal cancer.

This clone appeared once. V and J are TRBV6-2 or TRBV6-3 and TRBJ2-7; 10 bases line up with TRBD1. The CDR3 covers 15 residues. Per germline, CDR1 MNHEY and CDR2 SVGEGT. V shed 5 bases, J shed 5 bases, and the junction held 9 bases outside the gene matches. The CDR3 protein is CASSKDRGRGHEQYF. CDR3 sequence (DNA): TGTGCCAGCAGTAAAGACAGGGGGCGAGGGCACGAGCAGTACTTC.

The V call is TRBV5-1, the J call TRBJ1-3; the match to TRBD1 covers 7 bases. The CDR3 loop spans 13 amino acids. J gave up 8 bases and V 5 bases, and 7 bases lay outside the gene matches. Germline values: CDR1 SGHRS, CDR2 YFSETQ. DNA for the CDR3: TGCGCCAGCAGTCAACGGACAGGAGACACCATATATTTT. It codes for CASSQRTGDTIYF.

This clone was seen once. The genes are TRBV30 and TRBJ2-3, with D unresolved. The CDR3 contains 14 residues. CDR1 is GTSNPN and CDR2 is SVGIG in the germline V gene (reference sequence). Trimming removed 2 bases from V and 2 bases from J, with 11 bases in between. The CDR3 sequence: CAWSPMGITDTQYF. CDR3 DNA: TGTGCCTGGAGTCCGATGGGAATCACAGATACGCAGTATTTT.

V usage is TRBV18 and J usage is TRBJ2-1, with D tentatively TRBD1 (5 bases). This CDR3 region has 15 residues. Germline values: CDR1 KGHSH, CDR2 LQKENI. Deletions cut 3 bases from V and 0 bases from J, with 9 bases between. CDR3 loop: CASSPTESSYNEQFF. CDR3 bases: TGTGCCAGCTCACCGACAGAGAGCTCCTACAATGAGCAGTTCTTC.

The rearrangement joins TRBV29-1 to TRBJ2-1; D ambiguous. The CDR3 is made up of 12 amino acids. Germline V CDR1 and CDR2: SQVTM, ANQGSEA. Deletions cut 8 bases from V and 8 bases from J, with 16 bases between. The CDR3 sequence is CSTSPGWDEQFF. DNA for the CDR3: TGCAGCACTTCCCCCGGGTGGGATGAGCAGTTCTTC.

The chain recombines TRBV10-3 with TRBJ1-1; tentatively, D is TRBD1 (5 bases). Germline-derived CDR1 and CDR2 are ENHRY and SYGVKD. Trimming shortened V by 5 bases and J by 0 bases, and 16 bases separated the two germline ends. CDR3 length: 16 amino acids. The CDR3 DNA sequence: TGTGCCATCAGTAAAAACACAGGCAACATGAACACTGAAGCTTTCTTT. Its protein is CAISKNTGNMNTEAFF.

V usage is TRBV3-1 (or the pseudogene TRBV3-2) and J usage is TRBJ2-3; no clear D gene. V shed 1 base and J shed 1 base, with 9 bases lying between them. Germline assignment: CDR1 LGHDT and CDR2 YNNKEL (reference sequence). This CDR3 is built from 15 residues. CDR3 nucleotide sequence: TGTGCCAGCAGCCAAGCCTTATCGGGCACAGATACGCAGTATTTT. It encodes CASSQALSGTDTQYF.

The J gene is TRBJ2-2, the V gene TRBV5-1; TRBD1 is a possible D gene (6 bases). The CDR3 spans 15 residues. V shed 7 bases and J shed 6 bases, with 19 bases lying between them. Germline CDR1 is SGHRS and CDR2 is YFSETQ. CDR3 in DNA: TGCGCCAGCGGGGACACCGGGACGGCACCCGGGGAGCTGTTTTTT. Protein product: CASGDTGTAPGELFF.

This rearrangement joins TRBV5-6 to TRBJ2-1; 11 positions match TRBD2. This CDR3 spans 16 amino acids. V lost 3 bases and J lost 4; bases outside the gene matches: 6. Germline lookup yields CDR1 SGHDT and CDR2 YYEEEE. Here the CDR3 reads CASSSPGLAAYNEQFF. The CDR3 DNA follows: TGTGCCAGCAGCTCCCCGGGACTAGCGGCTTACAATGAGCAGTTCTTC.

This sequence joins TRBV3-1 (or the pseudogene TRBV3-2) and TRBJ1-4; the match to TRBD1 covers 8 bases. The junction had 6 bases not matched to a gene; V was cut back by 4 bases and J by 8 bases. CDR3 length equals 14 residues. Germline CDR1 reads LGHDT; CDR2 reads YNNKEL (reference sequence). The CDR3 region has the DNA TGTGCCAGCAGCCGCGGACAGGGAGGGGAAAAACTGTTTTTT. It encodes CASSRGQGGEKLFF.

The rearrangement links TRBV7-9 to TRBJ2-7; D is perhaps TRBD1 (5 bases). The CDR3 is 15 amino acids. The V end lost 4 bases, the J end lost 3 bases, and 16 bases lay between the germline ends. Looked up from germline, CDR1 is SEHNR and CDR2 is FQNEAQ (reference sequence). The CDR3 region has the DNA TGTGCCAGCAGCTCAGGACACGCACCCAACTACGAGCAGTACTTC. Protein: CASSSGHAPNYEQYF.

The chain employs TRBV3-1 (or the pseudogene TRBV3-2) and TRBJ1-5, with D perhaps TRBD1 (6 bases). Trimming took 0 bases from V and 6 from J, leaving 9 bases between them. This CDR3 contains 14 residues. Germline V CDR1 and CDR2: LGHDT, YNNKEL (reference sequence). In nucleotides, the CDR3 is TGTGCCAGCAGCCAAGATCACAGGGTTCAGCCCCAGCATTTT. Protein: CASSQDHRVQPQHF.

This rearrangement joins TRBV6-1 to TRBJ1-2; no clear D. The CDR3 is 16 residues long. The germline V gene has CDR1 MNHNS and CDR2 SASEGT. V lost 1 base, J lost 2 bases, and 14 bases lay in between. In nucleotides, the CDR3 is TGTGCCAGCAGTGAAGGAGTGGGTGTTGGGAACTATGGCTACACCTTC. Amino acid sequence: CASSEGVGVGNYGYTF.

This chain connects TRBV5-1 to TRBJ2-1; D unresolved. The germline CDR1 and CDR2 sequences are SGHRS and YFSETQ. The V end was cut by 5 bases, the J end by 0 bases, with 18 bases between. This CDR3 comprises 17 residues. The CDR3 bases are TGCGCCAGCAGGAAGGGTATAGCCGAGAGCTCCTACAATGAGCAGTTCTTC. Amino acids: CASRKGIAESSYNEQFF.

The CDR3 loop is CASSQQTGASEKLFF. DNA of the CDR3: TGCGCCAGCAGCCAACAGACAGGGGCAAGTGAAAAACTGTTTTTT. The chain joins TRBV4-3 to TRBJ1-4; TRBD1 matches at 8 bases. The trim removed 2 bases at V and 7 bases at J, leaving 6 bases unmatched. Germline V gene sequence: CDR1 LGHNA, CDR2 YSLEER. The CDR3 runs 15 residues.

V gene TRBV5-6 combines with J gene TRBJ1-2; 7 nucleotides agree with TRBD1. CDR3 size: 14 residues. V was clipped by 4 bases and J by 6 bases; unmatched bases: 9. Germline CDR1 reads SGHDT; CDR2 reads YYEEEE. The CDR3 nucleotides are TGTGCCAGCAGCCCCTTGACAGGGACGGATGGCTACACCTTC. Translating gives CASSPLTGTDGYTF.

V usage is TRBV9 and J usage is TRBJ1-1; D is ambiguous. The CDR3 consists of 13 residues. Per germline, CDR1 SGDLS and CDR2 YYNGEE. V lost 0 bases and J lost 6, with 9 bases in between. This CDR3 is CASSVVNRAEAFF. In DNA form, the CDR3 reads TGTGCCAGCAGCGTAGTTAATAGAGCTGAAGCTTTCTTT.

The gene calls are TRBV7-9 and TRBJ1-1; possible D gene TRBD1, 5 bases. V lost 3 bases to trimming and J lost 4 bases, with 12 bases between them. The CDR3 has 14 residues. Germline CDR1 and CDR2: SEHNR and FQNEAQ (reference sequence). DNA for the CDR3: TGTGCCAGCAGCTTTGGAGGCAGGGTCACTGAAGCTTTCTTT. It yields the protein CASSFGGRVTEAFF.

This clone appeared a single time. The CDR3 bases are TGTGCCAGCAGCGTCTCTACCTCCGAGCTGTTTTTT. Protein product: CASSVSTSELFF. The chain has TRBV9 and TRBJ2-2; D remains unclear. The V end was cut by 2 bases, the J end by 11 bases, with 10 bases between. Germline V gene data show CDR1 as SGDLS and CDR2 as YYNGEE. This CDR3 contains 12 residues. The variable domain in full, completed from reference TRBV9 and TRBJ2-2, reads DSGVTQTPKHLITATGQRVTLRCSPRSGDLSVYWYQQSLDQGLQFLIQYYNGEERAKGNILERFSAQQFPDLHSELNLSSLELGDSALYFCASSVSTSELFFGEGSRLTVL.

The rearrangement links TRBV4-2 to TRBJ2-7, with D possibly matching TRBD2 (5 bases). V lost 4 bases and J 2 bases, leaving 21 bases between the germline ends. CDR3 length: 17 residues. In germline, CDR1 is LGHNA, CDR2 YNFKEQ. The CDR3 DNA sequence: TGTGCCAGCAGCCCCCAAGATAGCGCCCAGGTCCCCTACGAGCAGTACTTC. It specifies CASSPQDSAQVPYEQYF.

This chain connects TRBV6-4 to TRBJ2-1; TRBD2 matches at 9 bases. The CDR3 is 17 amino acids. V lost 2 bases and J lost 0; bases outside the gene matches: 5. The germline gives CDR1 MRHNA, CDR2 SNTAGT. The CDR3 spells CASSDERSGGSYNEQFF. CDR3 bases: TGTGCCAGCAGTGACGAACGTAGCGGGGGCTCCTACAATGAGCAGTTCTTC.

CDR3 sequence reads: CASSKTRKTSGGAGDTIQETQYF. In DNA form, the CDR3 reads TGTGCCAGCAGCAAAACCCGGAAGACTAGCGGGGGAGCCGGAGACACAATCCAAGAGACCCAGTACTTC. V is TRBV21-1 and J is TRBJ2-5; the table assigns TRBD2, which was not confirmed against the DNA. TRBV21-1 is recorded as a pseudogene. The CDR3 spans 23 residues.

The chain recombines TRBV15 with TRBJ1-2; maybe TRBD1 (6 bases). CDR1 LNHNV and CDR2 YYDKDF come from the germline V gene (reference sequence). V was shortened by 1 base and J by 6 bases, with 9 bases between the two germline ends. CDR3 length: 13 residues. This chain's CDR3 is CATSRATGNGYTF. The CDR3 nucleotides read TGTGCCACCAGCAGAGCCACAGGGAATGGCTACACCTTC.

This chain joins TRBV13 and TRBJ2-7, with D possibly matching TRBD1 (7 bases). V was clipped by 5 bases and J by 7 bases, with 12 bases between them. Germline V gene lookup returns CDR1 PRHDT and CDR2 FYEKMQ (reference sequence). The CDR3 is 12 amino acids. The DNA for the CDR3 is TGTGCCAGCAGCCGGCAGGGGGGAGAGCAGTACGTC. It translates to CASSRQGGEQYV.

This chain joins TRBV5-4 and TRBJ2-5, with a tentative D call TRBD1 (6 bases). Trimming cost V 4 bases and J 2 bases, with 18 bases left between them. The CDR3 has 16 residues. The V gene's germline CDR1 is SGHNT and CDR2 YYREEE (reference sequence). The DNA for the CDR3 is TGTGCCAGCAGCCCACCGCCCGGACAGAATCAAGAGACCCAGTACTTC. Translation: CASSPPPGQNQETQYF.

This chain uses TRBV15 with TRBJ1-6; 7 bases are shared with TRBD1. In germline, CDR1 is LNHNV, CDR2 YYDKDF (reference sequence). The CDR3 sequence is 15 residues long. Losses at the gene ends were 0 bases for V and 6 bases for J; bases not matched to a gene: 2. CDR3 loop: CATSRDYRGNSPLHF. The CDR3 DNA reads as TGTGCCACCAGCAGAGATTACAGGGGTAATTCACCCCTCCACTTT.

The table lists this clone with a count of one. CDR3 protein: CASNLADTQYF. DNA of the CDR3: TGTGCCAGCAATCTGGCAGATACGCAGTATTTT. V gene TRBV12-3 or TRBV12-4 combines with J gene TRBJ2-3; D gene ambiguous. Trimming removed 7 bases at V and 4 bases at J, with 6 bases between. There are 11 residues in the CDR3.